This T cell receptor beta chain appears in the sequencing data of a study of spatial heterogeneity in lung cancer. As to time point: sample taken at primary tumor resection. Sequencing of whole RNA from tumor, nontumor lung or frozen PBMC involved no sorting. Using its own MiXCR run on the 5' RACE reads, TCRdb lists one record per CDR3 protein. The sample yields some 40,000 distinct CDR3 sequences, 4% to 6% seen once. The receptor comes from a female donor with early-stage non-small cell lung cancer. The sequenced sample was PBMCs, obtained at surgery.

The CDR3 bases are TGTGCCAGCAGTTTATCGCGCGGGGGTGGATCCGGGGAGCTGTTTTTT. Encoded protein: CASSLSRGGGSGELFF. V is TRBV27 and J is TRBJ2-2; TRBD2 matches at 7 bases. The V gene's germline CDR1 is MNHEY and CDR2 SMNVEV (reference sequence). This CDR3 spans 16 amino acids. Losses at the gene ends were 0 bases for V and 6 bases for J; bases not matched to a gene: 7.